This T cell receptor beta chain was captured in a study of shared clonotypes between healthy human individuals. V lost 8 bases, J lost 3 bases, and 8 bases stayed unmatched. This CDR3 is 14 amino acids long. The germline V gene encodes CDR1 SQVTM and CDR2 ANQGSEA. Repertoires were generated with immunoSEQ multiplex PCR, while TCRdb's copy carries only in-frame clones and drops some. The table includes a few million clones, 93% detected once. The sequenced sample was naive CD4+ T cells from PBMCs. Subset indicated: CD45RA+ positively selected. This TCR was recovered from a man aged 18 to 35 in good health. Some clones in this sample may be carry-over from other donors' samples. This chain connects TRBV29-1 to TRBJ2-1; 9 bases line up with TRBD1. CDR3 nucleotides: TGCAGCAAGCCTCCGGGACAGGGCTACAATGAGCAGTTCTTC. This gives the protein CSKPPGQGYNEQFF.